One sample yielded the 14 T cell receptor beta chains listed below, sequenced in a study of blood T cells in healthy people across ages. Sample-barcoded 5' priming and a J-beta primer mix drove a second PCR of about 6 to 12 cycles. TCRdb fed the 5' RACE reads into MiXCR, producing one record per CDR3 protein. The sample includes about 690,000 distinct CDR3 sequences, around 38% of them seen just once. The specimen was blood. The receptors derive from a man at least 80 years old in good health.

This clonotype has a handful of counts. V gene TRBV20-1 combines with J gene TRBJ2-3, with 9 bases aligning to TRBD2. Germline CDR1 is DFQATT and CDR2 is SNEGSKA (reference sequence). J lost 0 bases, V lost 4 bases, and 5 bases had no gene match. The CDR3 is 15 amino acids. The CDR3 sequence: CSAILAGSSTDTQYF. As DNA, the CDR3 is TGCAGTGCTATACTAGCGGGCTCTAGCACAGATACGCAGTATTTT.

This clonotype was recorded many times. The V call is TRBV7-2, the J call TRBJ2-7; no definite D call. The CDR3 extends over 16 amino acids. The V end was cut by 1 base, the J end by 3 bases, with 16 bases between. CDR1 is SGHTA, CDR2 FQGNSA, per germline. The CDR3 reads CASSLVPRELGYEQYF. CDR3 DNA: TGTGCCAGCAGCTTAGTTCCCCGCGAGTTGGGCTACGAGCAGTACTTC.

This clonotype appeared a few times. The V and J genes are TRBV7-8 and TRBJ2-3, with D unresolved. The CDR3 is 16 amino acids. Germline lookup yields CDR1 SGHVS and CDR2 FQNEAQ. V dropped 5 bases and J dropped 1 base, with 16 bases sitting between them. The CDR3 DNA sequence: TGTGCCAGCAGCCGTGGCGAGGACCGTGGCACAGATACGCAGTATTTT. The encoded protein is CASSRGEDRGTDTQYF.

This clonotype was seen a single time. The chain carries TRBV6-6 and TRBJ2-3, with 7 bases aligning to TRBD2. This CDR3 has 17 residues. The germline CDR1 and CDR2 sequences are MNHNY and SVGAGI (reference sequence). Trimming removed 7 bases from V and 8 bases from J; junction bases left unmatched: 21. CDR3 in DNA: TGTGCCAGCAACCTGCAAACCGGGAGGCGGTGGGGGGGTACGCAGTATTTT. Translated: CASNLQTGRRWGGTQYF.

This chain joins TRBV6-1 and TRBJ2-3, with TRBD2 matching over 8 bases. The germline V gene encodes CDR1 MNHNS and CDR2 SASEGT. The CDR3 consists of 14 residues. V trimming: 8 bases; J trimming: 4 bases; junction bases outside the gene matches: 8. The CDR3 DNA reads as TGTGCCAGCGTCAAGCGGGAGCTGGCAGATACGCAGTATTTT. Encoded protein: CASVKRELADTQYF.

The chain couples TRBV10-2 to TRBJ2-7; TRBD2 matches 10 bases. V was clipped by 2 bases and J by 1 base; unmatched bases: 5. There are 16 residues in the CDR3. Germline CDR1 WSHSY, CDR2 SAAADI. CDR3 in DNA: TGCGCCAGCAGTGAGCCGCCTAGCGGGAGTTCCTACGAGCAGTACTTC. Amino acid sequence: CASSEPPSGSSYEQYF.

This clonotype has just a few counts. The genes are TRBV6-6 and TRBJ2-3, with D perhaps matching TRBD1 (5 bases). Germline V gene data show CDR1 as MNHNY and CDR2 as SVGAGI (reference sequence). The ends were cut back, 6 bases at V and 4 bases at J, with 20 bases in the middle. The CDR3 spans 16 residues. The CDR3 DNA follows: TGTGCCAGCAGAAAAACCCACCAGGGTTTCGCAGATACGCAGTATTTT. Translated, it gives CASRKTHQGFADTQYF.

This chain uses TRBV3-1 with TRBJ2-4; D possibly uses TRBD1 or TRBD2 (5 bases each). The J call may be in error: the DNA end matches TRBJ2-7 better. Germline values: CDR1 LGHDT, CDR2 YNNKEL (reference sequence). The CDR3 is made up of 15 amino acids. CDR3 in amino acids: CASSLGDRGTYEQYF. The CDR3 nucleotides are TGTGCCAGCAGCCTAGGGGACCGAGGGACCTACGAGCAGTACTTC.

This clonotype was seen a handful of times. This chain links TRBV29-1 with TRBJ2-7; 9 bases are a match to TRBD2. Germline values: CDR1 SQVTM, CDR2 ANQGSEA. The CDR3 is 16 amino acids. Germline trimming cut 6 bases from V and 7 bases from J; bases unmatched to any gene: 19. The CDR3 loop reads CSVTLRREGLDNEQYF. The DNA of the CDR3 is TGCAGCGTAACTTTAAGGCGGGAGGGCCTAGACAATGAGCAGTACTTC.

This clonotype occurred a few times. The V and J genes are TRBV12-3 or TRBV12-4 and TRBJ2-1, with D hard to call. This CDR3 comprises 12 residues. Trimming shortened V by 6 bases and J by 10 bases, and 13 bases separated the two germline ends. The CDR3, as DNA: TGTGCCAGCAGACGACAAAGCGTAGAGCAGTTCTTC. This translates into CASRRQSVEQFF.

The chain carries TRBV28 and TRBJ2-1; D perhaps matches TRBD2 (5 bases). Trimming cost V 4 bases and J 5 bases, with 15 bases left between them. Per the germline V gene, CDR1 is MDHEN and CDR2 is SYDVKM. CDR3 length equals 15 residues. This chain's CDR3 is CASSWTEAVNNEQFF. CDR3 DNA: TGTGCCAGCAGTTGGACGGAGGCCGTTAACAATGAGCAGTTCTTC. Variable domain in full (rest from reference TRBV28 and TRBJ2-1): DVKVTQSSRYLVKRTGEKVFLECVQDMDHENMFWYRQDPGLGLRLIYFSYDVKMKEKGDIPEGYSVSREKKERFSLILESASTNQTSMYLCASSWTEAVNNEQFFGPGTRLTVL.

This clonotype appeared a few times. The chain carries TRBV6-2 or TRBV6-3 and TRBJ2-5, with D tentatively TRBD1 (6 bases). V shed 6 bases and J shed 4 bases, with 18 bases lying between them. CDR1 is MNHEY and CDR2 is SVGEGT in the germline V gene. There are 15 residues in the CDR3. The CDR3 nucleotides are TGTGCCAGCAGCCCTCCCAGGGGTGGTAGAGAGACCCAGTACTTC. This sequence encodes CASSPPRGGRETQYF.

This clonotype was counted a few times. The CDR3 spells CSARDFPGTVNYEQYF. In nucleotides, the CDR3 is TGCAGTGCTAGAGATTTCCCCGGGACAGTTAATTACGAGCAGTACTTC. The chain recombines TRBV20-1 with TRBJ2-7; 7 nucleotides match TRBD1. The V segment lost 0 bases and the J segment 4 bases; nucleotides outside the gene matches: 12. This CDR3 contains 16 residues. CDR1 is DFQATT, CDR2 SNEGSKA, per germline (reference sequence).

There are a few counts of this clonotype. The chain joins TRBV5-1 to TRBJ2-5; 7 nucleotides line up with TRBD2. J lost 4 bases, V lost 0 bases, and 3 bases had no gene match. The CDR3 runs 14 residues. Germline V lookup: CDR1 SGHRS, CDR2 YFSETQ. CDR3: CASSLGRERETQYF. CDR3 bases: TGCGCCAGCAGCTTGGGGCGGGAGAGAGAGACCCAGTACTTC.